This T cell receptor beta chain stems from a study of T-cell reconstitution after alpha-beta-depleted transplantation in children. Trimming left V 5 bases short and J 6 bases short, with 11 bases between. Germline V gives CDR1 DFQATT, CDR2 SNEGSKA (reference sequence). There are 11 residues in the CDR3. Preparation of the TCRbeta library involved a method that used unique molecular identifiers. One entry per CDR3 protein results from TCRdb running MiXCR on the PCR reads. Here the sample spans 95,000 to 150,000 distinct CDR3 sequences, 23% being singletons. Here the sequenced sample was PBMCs, mostly from graft donor cells, taken 180 days after TCRalphabeta/CD19-depleted stem cell transplant. J is TRBJ2-7 and V is TRBV20-1; no reliable D call. The clonotype comes from a male patient between 2 and 15 years old who had a stem cell transplant for chronic granulomatous disease, so the T cells may come from the graft donor. In DNA form, the CDR3 reads TGCAGTGCTCAGAGATCCAGCGAGCAGTACTTC. This encodes CSAQRSSEQYF.